This record concerns one T cell receptor beta chain sequence. The sample belongs to a study of OX40 agonist ivuxolimab in advanced cancers. Assay: immunoSEQ multiplex PCR; the TCRdb copy retains only in-frame clones and omits some. The sample holds over 100,000 clones, 85% to 90% seen once. Germline V gives CDR1 MNHNY, CDR2 SVGAGI (reference sequence). The trim removed 7 bases at V and 7 bases at J, leaving 9 bases unmatched. The CDR3 covers 15 residues. The clonotype was recovered from an adult with an advanced solid tumor such as melanoma, head and neck, liver or kidney cancer. Source: CD4+ or CD8+ T cells sorted from blood, taken in a trial of the OX40 agonist ivuxolimab. V and J are TRBV6-6 and TRBJ2-2; TRBD1 matches 10 bases. The CDR3 here is CASTTTGGAGGELFF. The CDR3 nucleotides are TGTGCCAGCACCACGACAGGGGGCGCCGGCGGGGAGCTGTTTTTT.